This TCR beta chain was identified during a study of HIV-infected patients and healthy controls. The J segment lost 5 bases and the V segment lost 5 bases, leaving 1 base of the junction unmatched. The CDR3 extends over 12 amino acids. This clonotype was seen at least ten times. No cell fractionation was done, so the repertoire covers all unsorted peripheral blood T cells. Alpha and beta constant-region primers primed reverse transcription of 400 to 500 ng RNA. Each of the alpha and beta chains got its own library through chain-specific third strand synthesis with indices. TCRdb re-derived calls from the 5' RACE reads in MiXCR, one entry per CDR3 protein. This table holds 20,000 to 30,000 distinct CDR3 sequences, 8.5% to 9% found once.

Sequencing input: blood. The rearrangement links TRBV12-3 or TRBV12-4 to TRBJ1-1; the match to TRBD1 covers 8 bases. The sequence was obtained from an adult in good health. CDR3 DNA: TGTGCCAGCAGTCAGGGGGCGACTGAAGCTTTCTTT. It is translated as CASSQGATEAFF.